The 32 T cell receptor beta chains in this list originate from one sample, sequenced in a study of STAT5B mutations in CD4+ large granular lymphocyte leukemia. TCRdb's table, derived via immunoSEQ multiplex PCR, lists solely in-frame clones and lacks some. This table has tens of thousands of clones, 75% to 85% appearing once. The sample consisted of CD4+ T cells from blood buffy coats. These receptors were obtained from a human donor in good health.

The CDR3: CATAPRTGGYNEQFF. Here the CDR3 DNA reads TGTGCAACCGCGCCGAGGACAGGGGGATACAATGAGCAGTTCTTC. The V and J genes are TRBV6-4 and TRBJ2-1; 10 bases line up with TRBD1. Looked up from germline, CDR1 is MRHNA and CDR2 is SNTAGT. This CDR3 region has 15 residues.

This chain joins TRBV4-1 and TRBJ1-2; 8 bases are a match to TRBD1. Germline V gives CDR1 MGHRA, CDR2 YSYEKL. There are 17 residues in the CDR3. Losses at the gene ends were 0 bases for V and 0 bases for J; bases not matched to a gene: 6. This CDR3 is CASSQESQGASNYGYTF. CDR3 nucleotide sequence: TGCGCCAGCAGCCAAGAATCCCAGGGGGCATCTAACTATGGCTACACCTTC.

The V gene is TRBV10-3, the J gene TRBJ2-5, with 7 bases lining up with TRBD1. Germline CDR1 reads ENHRY; CDR2 reads SYGVKD. The length of the CDR3 is 14 residues. V was clipped by 2 bases and J by 3 bases; unmatched bases: 3. CDR3 in amino acids: CAISEQTGKETQYF. The CDR3 nucleotides are TGTGCCATCAGTGAGCAGACAGGGAAAGAGACCCAGTACTTC.

There are a few counts of this clone. The chain employs TRBV6-5 and TRBJ2-7; tentatively, D is TRBD2 (5 bases). This CDR3 spans 15 amino acids. V lost 6 bases and J lost 2, with 17 bases in between. Germline CDR1 is MNHEY and CDR2 is SVGAGI. The CDR3 DNA sequence: TGTGCCAGCAGGAGAGAGGGTAACTCCCCCTACGAGCAGTACTTC. Amino acid sequence: CASRREGNSPYEQYF.

The rearrangement links TRBV18 to TRBJ2-1, with 9 bases matching TRBD1. Trimming removed 6 bases from V and 4 bases from J; junction bases left unmatched: 4. This CDR3 is built from 14 residues. Looked up from germline, CDR1 is KGHSH and CDR2 is LQKENI. The CDR3 DNA reads as TGTGCCAGCTCCGGGACAGGGAAATACAATGAGCAGTTCTTC. Translated: CASSGTGKYNEQFF.

This chain joins TRBV28 and TRBJ2-5; 7 bases agree with TRBD2. Germline loops: CDR1 MDHEN, CDR2 SYDVKM. This CDR3 contains 13 residues. V shed 3 bases, J shed 5 bases, and the junction held 3 bases outside the gene matches. The CDR3 reads CASSLEGGETQYF. CDR3 DNA sequence: TGTGCCAGCAGTTTGGAGGGAGGGGAGACCCAGTACTTC.

V gene TRBV7-2 combines with J gene TRBJ2-3; 9 bases fit TRBD2. V shed 1 base, J shed 4 bases, and the junction held 9 bases outside the gene matches. The CDR3 totals 17 residues. From germline, CDR1 is SGHTA and CDR2 FQGNSA. CDR3 loop: CASSLGGGRAGADTQYF. The CDR3 DNA follows: TGTGCCAGCAGCTTAGGGGGCGGGAGGGCCGGGGCAGATACGCAGTATTTT.

The CDR3 DNA reads as TGTGCCAGCTCACTACGACAGGGGAACACAGATACGCAGTATTTT. It codes for CASSLRQGNTDTQYF. The chain joins TRBV18 to TRBJ2-3, with TRBD1 matching 8 bases. Trimming cost V 4 bases and J 2 bases; bases outside gene matches: 5. The germline gives CDR1 KGHSH, CDR2 LQKENI. The CDR3 is made up of 15 amino acids.

The V call is TRBV18, the J call TRBJ2-7, with D possibly matching TRBD1 (5 bases). The ends were cut back, 4 bases at V and 5 bases at J, with 9 bases in the middle. Germline-derived CDR1 and CDR2 are KGHSH and LQKENI. The CDR3 is made up of 12 amino acids. This CDR3 is CASSQGNDEQYF. The DNA for the CDR3 is TGTGCCAGCTCACAGGGGAATGACGAGCAGTACTTC.

V usage is TRBV29-1 and J usage is TRBJ1-1; 7 nucleotides match TRBD1. V lost 6 bases to trimming and J lost 0 bases; unmatched junction nucleotides: 4. Per germline, CDR1 SQVTM and CDR2 ANQGSEA. There are 13 residues in the CDR3. CDR3 nucleotide sequence: TGCAGCGTCACAGGGGAAATGAACACTGAAGCTTTCTTT. It is translated as CSVTGEMNTEAFF.

This clone was picked up a small number of times. V is TRBV7-2 and J is TRBJ2-7, with 11 nucleotides matching TRBD2. Germline lookup yields CDR1 SGHTA and CDR2 FQGNSA. The CDR3 length is 15 residues. With 5 bases clipped from V and 0 bases from J, the junction kept 3 bases outside the gene matches. CDR3 sequence reads: CASSVSGRVSYEQYF. In nucleotides, the CDR3 is TGTGCCAGCAGCGTTAGCGGGAGGGTCTCCTACGAGCAGTACTTC.

In DNA form, the CDR3 reads TGTGCCAGCAGCTTGGTTACCGACGCAGGAGTGGATCAGCCCCAGCATTTT. It codes for CASSLVTDAGVDQPQHF. This sequence joins TRBV5-6 and TRBJ1-5; D is undetermined. This CDR3 has 17 amino acids. Germline loops: CDR1 SGHDT, CDR2 YYEEEE. Between the trimmed V and J ends, which lost 0 bases and 5 bases, there was a span of 18 bases.

The chain is built from TRBV28 and TRBJ1-5, with a tentative D call TRBD1 (6 bases). CDR3 length: 16 residues. The V gene lost 8 bases and the J gene lost 3 bases, with 20 bases spanning the gap. Germline values: CDR1 MDHEN, CDR2 SYDVKM. As DNA, the CDR3 is TGTGCCAGCTCGGGCAGGGACATGGGTAACAATCAGCCCCAGCATTTT. Encoded protein: CASSGRDMGNNQPQHF.

The rearrangement joins TRBV28 to TRBJ1-4; tentative D call: TRBD1 (5 bases). The CDR3 contains 13 residues. From germline, CDR1 is MDHEN and CDR2 SYDVKM. Trimming stripped 8 bases from V and 8 bases from J, with 15 bases between. The chain's CDR3 is CASSGYSLEKLFF. The CDR3 region has the DNA TGTGCCAGCTCAGGGTACTCGTTGGAAAAACTGTTTTTT.

This chain connects TRBV7-3 to TRBJ2-1, with D possibly being TRBD2 (6 bases). V was pared by 2 bases and J by 6 bases, with 8 bases between. Germline V gives CDR1 SGHTA, CDR2 FQGTGA. The CDR3 extends over 13 amino acids. CDR3 protein: CASSLWRGNEQFF. The CDR3 bases are TGTGCCAGCAGCTTATGGCGGGGCAATGAGCAGTTCTTC.

The V and J genes are TRBV25-1 and TRBJ2-1, with 9 nucleotides matching TRBD2. The germline gives CDR1 MGHDK, CDR2 SYGVNS. The CDR3 runs to 14 residues. With V trimmed by 1 base and J by 9 bases, 4 bases remained unmatched. The CDR3 DNA reads TGTGCCAGCAGTGAATTCGTTAGCGGGGGTGAGCAGTTCTTC. Residues: CASSEFVSGGEQFF.

This rearrangement joins TRBV7-8 to TRBJ1-3; D call uncertain. V lost 7 bases and J lost 0, with 19 bases in between. This CDR3 is built from 17 residues. CDR1 SGHVS and CDR2 FQNEAQ come from the germline V gene. The chain's CDR3 is CASTASGVIYSGNTIYF. In DNA, the CDR3 is TGTGCCAGCACGGCTTCCGGGGTAATTTACTCTGGAAACACCATATATTTT.

This clone has only a few counts. The chain joins TRBV18 to TRBJ1-1; no definite D call. CDR1 and CDR2 from the germline V gene are KGHSH and LQKENI. Trimming removed 3 bases at V and 0 bases at J, with 5 bases between. The CDR3 is 13 amino acids. The CDR3 DNA sequence: TGTGCCAGCTCACCTCGAGTGAACACTGAAGCTTTCTTT. Translating it yields CASSPRVNTEAFF. Filled out from reference TRBV18 and TRBJ1-1, the complete variable domain reads NAGVMQNPRHLVRRRGQEARLRCSPMKGHSHVYWYRQLPEEGLKFMVYLQKENIIDESGMPKERFSAEFPKEGPSILRIQQVVRGDSAAYFCASSPRVNTEAFFGQGTRLTVV.

The CDR3 DNA is TGTGCCACCGAAGACAGGGGTCGGTACAATGAGCAGTTCTTC. Encoded protein: CATEDRGRYNEQFF. V is TRBV27 and J is TRBJ2-1; TRBD1 aligns across 8 bases. From germline, CDR1 is MNHEY and CDR2 SMNVEV (reference sequence). V dropped 10 bases and J dropped 4; count of bases not matched to a gene: 9. The CDR3 sequence is 14 residues long.

This CDR3 is CAWSHRPTPYEQYF. CDR3 bases: TGTGCCTGGAGTCACAGGCCCACTCCCTACGAGCAGTACTTC. The rearrangement links TRBV30 to TRBJ2-5; tentatively, D is TRBD1 (5 bases). The end of the DNA fits TRBJ2-7 better, so the J call may be wrong. The CDR3 has 14 amino acids. Germline V gene lookup returns CDR1 GTSNPN and CDR2 SVGIG (reference sequence).

V usage is TRBV7-2 and J usage is TRBJ1-5; TRBD1 matches 7 bases. J gave up 4 bases and V 6 bases, and 12 bases lay outside the gene matches. Germline-derived CDR1 and CDR2 are SGHTA and FQGNSA. The CDR3 runs to 16 residues. CDR3 sequence: CASSKGSGGNNQPQHF. For the CDR3, the DNA is TGTGCCAGCAGTAAAGGTTCAGGGGGTAATAATCAGCCCCAGCATTTT.

The V call is TRBV11-2, the J call TRBJ2-1, with TRBD1 matching 8 bases. This CDR3 has 14 residues. The germline CDR1 and CDR2 sequences are SGHAT and FQNNGV. Trimming took 4 bases from V and 12 from J; bases not matched to a gene: 11. This CDR3 reads CASSSGPFTGGQFF. The CDR3 bases are TGTGCCAGCAGCTCGGGGCCCTTCACAGGGGGGCAGTTCTTC.

This chain connects TRBV7-3 to TRBJ2-2, with D uncertain. The V and J ends lost 4 bases and 5 bases respectively, with 5 bases between them. This CDR3 region has 12 residues. CDR1 is SGHTA, CDR2 FQGTGA, per germline. The CDR3 nucleotides read TGTGCCAGCAGCTCGCGTACCGGGGAGCTGTTTTTT. Translating it yields CASSSRTGELFF.

The V call is TRBV2, the J call TRBJ2-5; TRBD2 aligns across 10 bases. Germline V lookup: CDR1 SNHLY, CDR2 FYNNEI. Trimming cost V 7 bases and J 2 bases; bases outside gene matches: 7. This CDR3 region has 15 residues. CDR3 coding DNA: TGTGCCAGCATGGGAGCTAGCGGGGGACAAGAGACCCAGTACTTC. Protein sequence: CASMGASGGQETQYF.

This clone was recorded once. V and J are TRBV7-2 and TRBJ2-1, with TRBD2 matching over 10 bases. The V gene's germline CDR1 is SGHTA and CDR2 FQGNSA. The J segment lost 10 bases and the V segment lost 7 bases, leaving 13 bases of the junction unmatched. The CDR3 runs 15 residues. CDR3 DNA: TGTGCCAGCATCCAGTGGGCTAGCGGGAGCAACGAGCAGTTCTTC. This sequence encodes CASIQWASGSNEQFF.

The J gene is TRBJ2-1, the V gene TRBV2, with D unresolved. V was trimmed by 3 bases and J by 1 base, leaving 7 bases between them. From germline, CDR1 is SNHLY and CDR2 FYNNEI. This CDR3 is built from 14 residues. CDR3 sequence: CASSELGSYNEQFF. The CDR3 DNA follows: TGTGCCAGCAGTGAGTTAGGGTCCTACAATGAGCAGTTCTTC.

The chain combines TRBV19 with TRBJ2-1; D is perhaps TRBD2 (6 bases). Trimming cost V 6 bases and J 0 bases, with 15 bases left between them. The length of the CDR3 is 16 residues. CDR1 is LNHDA and CDR2 is SQIVND in the germline V gene (reference sequence). CDR3 in DNA: TGTGCCAGTAGGGGAAGGGAGGCCAGCTCCTACAATGAGCAGTTCTTC. It is translated as CASRGREASSYNEQFF.

The chain joins TRBV6-5 to TRBJ1-3; D uncertain. V was trimmed by 0 bases and J by 0 bases, leaving 9 bases between them. In germline, CDR1 is MNHEY, CDR2 SVGAGI. This CDR3 has 16 residues. Here the CDR3 reads CASSYSADFSGNTIYF. DNA of the CDR3: TGTGCCAGCAGTTACTCGGCGGATTTCTCTGGAAACACCATATATTTT.

The V gene is TRBV7-9, the J gene TRBJ2-2; D is uncertain. The CDR3 runs 11 residues. From germline, CDR1 is SEHNR and CDR2 FQNEAQ (reference sequence). The CDR3 is CQTESAGELFF. CDR3 coding DNA: TGTCAGACGGAGTCCGCCGGGGAGCTGTTTTTT.

The J gene is TRBJ2-7, the V gene TRBV4-1; no definite D call. Germline V CDR1 and CDR2: MGHRA, YSYEKL. The CDR3 consists of 14 residues. V was cut by 3 bases and J by 1 base, with 10 bases left in between. This chain's CDR3 is CASSHDSTSYEQYF. In DNA, the CDR3 is TGCGCCAGCAGCCACGACTCGACATCCTACGAGCAGTACTTC.

The CDR3 bases are TGTGCCAGCAGCTTTGTTTCCGGGGGTATGGGGTCCTACGAGCAGTACTTC. It translates to CASSFVSGGMGSYEQYF. The chain is built from TRBV7-2 and TRBJ2-7, with D tentatively TRBD2 (6 bases). Germline values: CDR1 SGHTA, CDR2 FQGNSA. V gave up 3 bases and J gave up 1 base, with 19 bases separating them. The CDR3 has 17 residues.

The CDR3: CASSSDRYNEQFF. CDR3 DNA sequence: TGTGCCAGCAGTTCGGACAGATACAATGAGCAGTTCTTC. V usage is TRBV2 and J usage is TRBJ2-1; possibly TRBD1 for D (6 bases). CDR1 and CDR2 (germline): SNHLY, FYNNEI. The V end was cut by 5 bases, the J end by 4 bases, with 9 bases between. The CDR3 sequence is 13 residues long. The full variable domain, completed using reference TRBV2 and TRBJ2-1, is EPEVTQTPSHQVTQMGQEVILRCVPISNHLYFYWYRQILGQKVEFLVSFYNNEISEKSEIFDDQFSVERPDGSNFTLKIRSTKLEDSAMYFCASSSDRYNEQFFGPGTRLTVL.